A selection of T cell receptor beta chains follows, all from one sample in a study of tumor-infiltrating lymphocytes in primary liver carcinoma. MiXCR, run by TCRdb on the multiplex PCR reads, gives a single entry per CDR3 protein. The sample carries some 94,000 distinct CDR3 sequences, around three quarters recorded once. The sample comprised liver tumor tissue from sampling region 5. The receptors come from a woman aged 60-70 years with primary liver carcinoma and hepatitis B virus infection. The CDR3 runs from the conserved cysteine through the conserved F or W. A D gene is named only where the DNA matches it firmly. Size is stated for part of the rows, as once, few or many counts, or as a class when the clone is expanded.

j_call,v_call,clone_size,d_call,cdr3_nt,cdr3_aa
TRBJ2-7,TRBV6-5,.,.,TGTGCCAGCAGCGCGGCGGCGCTAGGGTACTACGAGCAATACTTC,CASSAAALGYYEQYF
TRBJ2-3,TRBV4-1,.,.,TGCCCCAGCAGCCACCGTGGAGAGAGTACAGATACGCAGTATTTT,CPSSHRGESTDTQYF
TRBJ2-7,TRBV11-3,.,.,TGTGCCAGCAGCTTGAGCTACAATCAGTACTTC,CASSLSYNQYF
TRBJ2-2,TRBV12-3/TRBV12-4,many,TRBD1,TGTGCCAGCAGTCCCTATGGACAGGGAAACGGGGAGCTGTTTTTT,CASSPYGQGNGELFF
TRBJ2-1,TRBV6-5,.,TRBD2,TGTGCCAGCACTCCCCCGACGGGAGGACTCAAGCAGTTCTTC,CASTPPTGGLKQFF
TRBJ1-5,TRBV12-3/TRBV12-4,many,.,TGTGCCAGCAGTTTATTAGGGGTGAATAGCAATCAGCCCCAGCATTTT,CASSLLGVNSNQPQHF
TRBJ2-1,TRBV19,few,TRBD2,TGTGCCAGTAGTATCGCTAGCGGGAAATATGAGCAGTTCTTC,CASSIASGKYEQFF
TRBJ2-5,TRBV29-1,.,.,TGCAGCGCACCTCTTCTTAGTAGGGAGACCCAGTACTTC,CSAPLLSRETQYF
TRBJ2-7,TRBV5-1,few,.,TGCGCCAGCAGCCCAGTGGGCAGGGATTACGAGCAGTACTTC,CASSPVGRDYEQYF
TRBJ2-4,TRBV15,.,.,TGTGCCACCAGCAGCAAAGATACCAAGAGGGTGCCCAAAAACACTCAGTACTTC,CATSSKDTKRVPKNTQYF
TRBJ2-7,TRBV11-3,.,.,TGTGCCAGCAGCTTAGGTGCAGGGGAATCACACGAGAAGTACTTC,CASSLGAGESHEKYF
TRBJ2-7,TRBV18,.,.,TGTGCCAGCTCACCACGAGGCGCGTCCTACGAGCAGTACTTC,CASSPRGASYEQYF
TRBJ2-7,TRBV5-1,.,.,TGCGCCAGCAGTTTCCTTGGGGCATCGGGTAACGAGCATTACTTC,CASSFLGASGNEHYF
TRBJ2-3,TRBV7-8,.,TRBD2,TGTGCCAGCAATTGGGCCACGGGACTAGCGGAAGATACGCAGTATTTT,CASNWATGLAEDTQYF
TRBJ2-7,TRBV12-5,.,.,TGTGCTAGTGGTTTGGGTACTAGAACATACGTGCAGTACTTC,CASGLGTRTYVQYF
TRBJ2-4,TRBV2,once,.,TGTGCCAGCAAGTGGGTGAGGGAAGTTCAATTAGACATTCAGTACTTC,CASKWVREVQLDIQYF
TRBJ2-3,TRBV6-5,.,.,TGTGCCAGCAATCCTAGCCCTCATGAAGGTACGCAGTATTTT,CASNPSPHEGTQYF
TRBJ2-1,TRBV28,.,.,TGTGCCAGCAGCCAAGACAATGAGCAGTTCTTC,CASSQDNEQFF
TRBJ2-1,TRBV6-1,.,TRBD2,TGTGCCAGCAGAGGGGGGGGGGCTAGCGGGAACCTTGAGCAGTTCTTC,CASRGGGASGNLEQFF
TRBJ2-3,TRBV11-2,.,.,TGTGCCAGCAGCTTCGGGCTAGGACGCATAGGTACACAGTATTTT,CASSFGLGRIGTQYF
TRBJ1-1,TRBV5-1,.,.,TGCGCCAGGAACGCGGGACGGCCAGCTGAAGCTTTCTTT,CARNAGRPAEAFF
TRBJ2-2,TRBV10-3,.,TRBD1,TGTGCCATCAGTATACAGGGGCCCGGGGAGCTGTTTTTT,CAISIQGPGELFF
TRBJ1-5,TRBV2,.,.,TGTGCCAGCAGAGAGGGCTCGGGTCAGCCCCAGCATTTT,CASREGSGQPQHF
TRBJ2-6,TRBV28,.,.,TGTGTCAGCGAGTCTGACAAGTCCTCTTGGGGGGCCAACGTCCTGACTTTC,CVSESDKSSWGANVLTF
TRBJ2-7,TRBV11-2,.,.,TGTACCAGCAGCCCCCCTTCAGGGGCTAGTGAGCAGTATTTC,CTSSPPSGASEQYF
TRBJ1-2,TRBV11-3,.,.,TGTGCCAGTAGCTTCCCTACAGAGGGCATTGGCTACACCTTC,CASSFPTEGIGYTF
TRBJ2-7,TRBV29-1,many,TRBD1,TGCAGCGTTGCGGGGACAGCGGCAACATACGAGCAGTACTTC,CSVAGTAATYEQYF
TRBJ1-2,TRBV5-1,few,.,TGCGCCAGCAGCCCGGGGGACTCACAAGCCTATGGCTACACCTTC,CASSPGDSQAYGYTF
TRBJ2-1,TRBV6-1,.,.,TGTGTCAGCGGACGAGAGGCGGGTGACTACAATGAACAGTTCTTC,CVSGREAGDYNEQFF
TRBJ1-4,TRBV5-1,once,.,TGCGCCAGCAGCTTGGGAACATTACAGGGCCGGAATGAAAAACTGTTTTTT,CASSLGTLQGRNEKLFF
TRBJ1-5,TRBV15,.,.,TGTGCCACCAGCAGAGAGGTGGCAGGGTATAGCAATCAGCCCCAGCATTTT,CATSREVAGYSNQPQHF
TRBJ1-1,TRBV6-2/TRBV6-3,.,.,TGTGCCAGCACTGCGACGGCGAACACTGAAGCTTCCTTT,CASTATANTEASF
TRBJ1-1,TRBV5-4,few,TRBD1,TGTGCCAGCAGCCATGGACAGGACCGGAACACTGAAGCTTTCTTT,CASSHGQDRNTEAFF
TRBJ1-1,TRBV5-1,.,TRBD1,TGCGCCAGCAGCTTTGTAGCAGGGGGCCCGAACATTGAAGCTTTCTTT,CASSFVAGGPNIEAFF
TRBJ2-1,TRBV4-2,.,TRBD2,TGTGCCAGCAGCCAAGCGGGAGGGAGTTACTTTGAGCAGTTCTTC,CASSQAGGSYFEQFF
TRBJ1-1,TRBV11-2,many,.,TGTGCCTGCAGCTTCACCAGGGGCGGGGAAACTTTCTTT,CACSFTRGGETFF
TRBJ2-5,TRBV5-6,.,.,TGTGCCAGCAGCTTAATGGGGGCGGAAGAGATCCAATACTTC,CASSLMGAEEIQYF
TRBJ2-2,TRBV6-6,many,.,TGTGCCAGCAGTTATGGGCAGGCTCAACTGAACACCGGGGAGCTGTTTTTT,CASSYGQAQLNTGELFF
TRBJ1-3,TRBV11-2,.,.,TGTGCCAGCAGCTCACGCCCGGACAGAGGAGCGTTCTCTGGAAGCACCATATATTTT,CASSSRPDRGAFSGSTIYF
TRBJ2-7,TRBV10-2,.,.,TGCGCCAGCAGTGAGAGCGGGTTCTCTTACGAGAAGTACTTC,CASSESGFSYEKYF
TRBJ2-1,TRBV7-8,many,.,TGTGCCAGCAGCTTAGTGGCCCAATACAATGAGCAGTTCTTC,CASSLVAQYNEQFF
TRBJ1-1,TRBV11-2,.,.,TGTGCCAGCAGCTTGCGAAGGCAGGCGGTGAACACTGAAGCTTTCTTT,CASSLRRQAVNTEAFF
TRBJ2-3,TRBV4-1,.,.,TGCGCCAGCAGGTCAGCTAGCGCGATTCTAGACACGCAGTATTTT,CASRSASAILDTQYF
TRBJ1-5,TRBV12-3/TRBV12-4,.,.,TGTGCCAGCAGTTTAGCAGAGGTTAATCGGCCCCAGCATTTT,CASSLAEVNRPQHF
TRBJ1-1,TRBV5-1,.,.,TGCGCCAGCAGCTTGGGGAACACTGAAGTTTTCTTT,CASSLGNTEVFF
TRBJ2-3,TRBV19,few,TRBD2,TGTGCCACCCTGGGACTAGCGGGGGTCACAGATACGCAGTATTTT,CATLGLAGVTDTQYF
TRBJ2-5,TRBV28,.,.,TGTGCGAGCAGTCTACATACAGTACGGGAGACCCAGTACTTC,CASSLHTVRETQYF
TRBJ1-2,TRBV29-1,.,.,TGCAGCGTAGAAGATCCCCGGGACTGGCTTAGCTACACCTTC,CSVEDPRDWLSYTF
TRBJ2-1,TRBV5-1,.,.,TGCGCCAGCAGCCCTCGGGACCCGCTCCACGATGAGCAGTTCTTC,CASSPRDPLHDEQFF
TRBJ1-2,TRBV28,.,.,TGTGCCATCTACCCAGAGGATGGCTACACCTTC,CAIYPEDGYTF
TRBJ2-7,TRBV6-2/TRBV6-3,.,.,TGTGCCAGCAGTTACTCGGAGGGGACAGTGGCCGAGCAGTGCTTC,CASSYSEGTVAEQCF
TRBJ2-7,TRBV6-1,many,.,TGTGCCAGCAGTTTCGACGAGCAGTACTTC,CASSFDEQYF
TRBJ1-1,TRBV7-9,few,.,TGTGCCAGCAGCTCAGACCGGGACGGGGCAGAAGCTTTCTTT,CASSSDRDGAEAFF
TRBJ2-7,TRBV20-1,.,.,TGCAGTGCTAGACTAGACTCCTACGAGCAGTACTTC,CSARLDSYEQYF
TRBJ2-2,TRBV11-2,.,.,TGTGCTAGCAGCTTAGATAGGATTGGGGAGCTATTTTTT,CASSLDRIGELFF
TRBJ1-3,TRBV11-2,.,.,TGTGCCAGCAGAAGGACGGGGTTGAGCACCATATATTTT,CASRRTGLSTIYF